This T cell receptor beta chain is drawn from a study of T cell changes during pregnancy in multiple sclerosis. This CDR3 contains 13 residues. V lost 8 bases and J lost 6, with 15 bases in between. CDR1 SNHLY and CDR2 FYNNEI come from the germline V gene. The repertoire was sequenced with immunoSEQ multiplex PCR; TCRdb's copy has only in-frame clones and lacks some. The sample carries approximately 50,000 clones, roughly nine tenths recorded once. The TCR sequence derives from a female donor with multiple sclerosis, enrolled in a pregnancy study. This specimen was CD8+ T cells from peripheral blood mononuclear cells, taken after pregnancy. The V and J genes are TRBV2 and TRBJ2-3; D uncertain. The CDR3 DNA is TGTGCCAGCCCCCCTAACTACGGGGATACGCAGTATTTT. This encodes CASPPNYGDTQYF.